The sequence of this T cell receptor beta chain was determined in a study of cytomegalovirus exposure and HLA in healthy donors (dated by TCRdb to between 2016 and 2019). As for the study more broadly: An earlier analysis of some 600 of the donors reported 276 Gb of sequence data and 117 million unique TCR beta sequences obtained from some 170 million T cells. An early release covering around 630 HLA-typed donors comprised about 300 gigabases of sequencing data and about 90 million unique TCR sequences. The number of typed donors differed by locus: 629-630 for A, B, C, DRB1 and DQB1; 500 to 550 for DQA1; around 580 for DPA1; and roughly 470 for DPB1. In the later analysis, no new phenotypic data were used to find candidate immune exposures; instead, reliance was placed on TCR beta sequences and their occurrence across donors. HLA typing covered class I and class II loci at four-digit resolution. Donor age, sex, ethnicity and CMV serostatus were collected together with the repertoire data. On average, around 240,000 unique TCR beta nucleotide sequences were sequenced per donor among a few hundred genotyped donors of the cohort, with 15% to 20% of those sequences being non-productive. Because of strong linkage in the cohort, roughly five DR-DQ haplotypes were treated as single units for association and clustering. The study was designed to test whether signatures of past pathogen exposure could be identified by cataloging public T cell receptors. Of the 300 to 450 genotyped donors, approximately 83% fell in the genetic ancestry cluster associated with self-reported Caucasian donors. To study patterns of TCR occurrence, a later analysis re-analyzed previously published TCR beta repertoires from 550 to 800 donors and added high-resolution HLA genotyping. A later genetic analysis used genome-wide SNP genotypes for about three fifths of the 666 donors, treating that subset as a discovery cohort. In an earlier analysis of several hundred of the donors, high-throughput TCR beta sequencing was used to judge whether each TCR beta V gene segment behaved as functional or pseudogenic. To predict cytomegalovirus infection status, the study combined high-throughput TCR immunosequencing, statistical association of individual TCRs with disease status, and machine learning. Every discovery cohort repertoire had been produced on one sequencing platform. Along with the approximately 650-subject first cohort, a separate validation cohort of around 120 different subjects was used. The T cell repertoires of several hundred subjects were profiled by immunosequencing and related to cytomegalovirus serostatus. General findings and caveats noted by the study authors: Several of the top co-occurrence clusters appeared to be linked to parvovirus B19, influenza, CMV and Epstein-Barr virus, according to a later analysis. Three of the identified cytomegalovirus-associated TCR beta chains were confirmed in vitro to be specific for cytomegalovirus antigens. In a later analysis, most CMV-associated TCR beta chains were found to appear HLA-restricted, with HLA associations seemingly driven largely by CMV exposure. The presence/absence analyses assumed that sequencing depth was roughly uniform across donors, and that assumption may not be true. In a later analysis, HLA-associated TCR beta chains were found to be more clonally expanded and to have lower generation probabilities than equally common non-associated chains. In an earlier analysis of over 550 of the donors, most TCR beta V segments were observed in productive rearrangements about 87% or about 30% of the time, broadly matching IMGT annotations. V-gene and J-gene trimming of TCR beta chains was associated with a missense DCLRE1C variant in a later genetic analysis, and the association was replicated in an independent cohort. It was suggested by the authors that the approach could potentially be generalized to other disease states and immunological phenotypes. For the cohort, immune exposure information was limited to CMV serostatus. Cytomegalovirus status was reported to be diagnosed by the classifier with high specificity and sensitivity in both the original and validation cohorts. Across donors, most TCR sequences were observed very rarely, whereas some public TCRs were present in many individuals. Linkage disequilibrium might explain the correlated functional status among segregating V segments, but an unknown experimental factor could not be excluded. Because counts were too low, roughly 17 rarely observed V segments, including chromosome 9 orphons, were left out of the earlier analysis of 500 to 750 of the donors. Compared with the roughly 720-donor mean, donors in an Asian-associated ancestry cluster had fewer N-insertions in productive TCRs, according to a later genetic analysis. In the study, approximately 150 TCR beta chains were listed as associated with cytomegalovirus. Because some donors lacked HLA typing at each locus, the association tests relied only on the typed subset. The sequencing pipeline was judged likely to have produced a cluster of highly shared sequence variants as a technical artifact. A further reported finding was that TCR beta sequences accurately predicted the HLA-A and HLA-B alleles for most subjects in the first cohort. At a false discovery rate of 0.05, a later analysis linked 16,000 or so TCR beta sequences to specific HLA alleles. A later analysis found that TCR association rates varied across HLA loci, with DRB1 alleles showing the most associated TCRs and HLA-C alleles the fewest. Because the 87-base-pair reads could not distinguish some IMGT-functional V segments, including TRBV6-2 and TRBV6-3, those segments were excluded. When HLA alleles, especially DR and DQ, strongly co-occurred, TCR associations were difficult to assign to individual alleles. Only TCR beta chains were sequenced in this cohort, and the absence of alpha or paired-chain data limited detectable features.

The CDR3 covers 13 residues, taking in both the cysteine and the phenylalanine. Solely the CDR3 DNA is kept, with 39 bases framed from the first base. CDR1 and CDR2 were assigned from the germline V gene as SGHNT and YENEEA. V is reduced by 8 bases and J by 0 bases, leaving a spacing of 8 bases between them. The cohort was made up of approximately 670 healthy bone marrow donors. At the time of sampling, every cohort member was nominally healthy, though immune exposures that went unrecorded were likely present. The donor tested CMV seronegative and was one of the 352 seronegative cohort members. Every donor gave a peripheral blood sample, and the peripheral blood mononuclear cells from that sample were used for TCR beta sequencing. Genomic DNA was extracted from the blood cell samples with the Qiagen DNeasy Blood Extraction Kit. As for this clone: Its antigen is still unknown. Base quality data are lacking; no much larger clone is found one base away.

The library was made by the immunoSEQ multiplex PCR assay. The multiplex PCR relied on a mix of 60 forward primers for TCR Vbeta segments and 13 reverse primers for TCR Jbeta segments. A multiplex PCR assay on genomic DNA amplified the CDR3 region of rearranged TCR beta genes. Amplified TCR beta libraries were sequenced as 87-base-pair reads on the Illumina HiSeq System. Regarding the original processing steps: A later analysis counted approximately 84 million unique TCR beta chains across the 700 or so repertoires, and roughly 10 million of these chains were shared by at least two donors. Raw reads were error-corrected and collapsed into unique sequences by a nearest-neighbor algorithm in which closely related sequences were merged to remove PCR and sequencing errors. To assign V, D and J gene segments, CDR3 sequences were aligned to IMGT reference sequences. For a sequence to be retained, at least a six-nucleotide match to both a V gene segment and a J gene segment was required. Rearrangements were classified as productive when the CDR3 lacked stop codons and remained in frame with V and J, and all other rearrangements were classified as non-productive. CDR3 was defined according to IMGT convention as the region running from the second conserved V-encoded cysteine to the conserved J-encoded phenylalanine. The earlier analysis of 550 to 650 of the donors excluded any sequence lacking an unambiguous match to a single V gene segment. An earlier analysis of several hundred of the donors called V segments functional above 56.7% productive rearrangements and segregating when the between-donor standard deviation exceeded 5%. A statistical classification framework was developed to diagnose cytomegalovirus status using the catalog of TCR beta chain sequences. A later analysis assigned V and J genes by comparing TCR nucleotide sequences with IMGT/GENE-DB human TR gene sequences. Using the TCRdist pipeline, a later analysis assigned CDR3 sequences along with most-parsimonious VDJ recombination scenarios. In a later analysis, each TCR beta chain was defined by its CDR3 amino acid sequence together with its V-gene family, and reads without a unique V-gene family were excluded. A later analysis removed over 500 highly shared, low-generation-probability nucleotide sequences to deal with suspected cross-contamination and a sequencing artifact. For each public chain, a later analysis derived a clonal expansion index from normalized ranks of inferred template counts within each repertoire. In a later analysis, generation probabilities were computed using a VDJ recombination model fitted to out-of-frame rearrangements, and the results were checked against IGoR. In a later analysis, TCR-TCR, TCR-HLA and TCR-CMV co-occurrence was scored with hypergeometric tests, and a repertoire-size bias correction was applied to TCR pairs. To estimate false discovery rates, a later analysis permuted the HLA or CMV assignments 20 times. In a later analysis, co-occurring TCRs were grouped using DBSCAN, with TCRdist sequence similarity added in when clustering inside HLA-allele-positive subsets. For co-occurrence clustering, repertoires with fewer than 30,000 or more than 120,000 public chains were excluded, along with 5 or 6 repertoires with anomalous nucleotide sharing. TCRdb limited this immuneACCESS table to in-frame rearrangements with V and J called. A share of clones is missing; checked studies link under half to unresolved V genes, and the rest is unexplained. That table furnishes V, J and clone size, whereas the DNA furnished D and trimming. The sample has approximately 180,000 clones on record, approximately 70% of them singletons. The ten top clones hold 1.5% to 2% of the sample.

The chain links TRBV11-3 with TRBJ2-1, with the D gene call left open. The source of this sequence is a woman under 40 in good health and CMV-seronegative. Sample: PBMCs. The DNA sequence follows: TGTGCCAGCTCGCGGAACTCCTACAATGAGCAGTTCTTC. It is translated as CASSRNSYNEQFF.